These 30 T cell receptor beta chains originate from one sample sequenced in a study of shared clonotypes between healthy human individuals. CD45RO-negative CD8 cells positively selected for CCR7 made up the naive population, which excluded terminally differentiated effector memory CD45RA+ cells. Generated by immunoSEQ multiplex PCR, the TCRdb table keeps only in-frame clones and is missing some. The sample records some 630,000 clones, about 95% being singletons. What was sequenced was naive CD8+ T cells sorted from blood. The receptors derive from a woman in her 30s in good health.

This chain connects TRBV14 to TRBJ1-2; D not resolved. V lost 10 bases and J 7 bases, leaving 31 bases between the germline ends. Germline CDR1 and CDR2: SGHDN and FVKESK. The CDR3 covers 17 residues. CDR3 sequence (DNA): TGTGCCACCGCCCAACTCCCACGGGCGATGTCGGGTGGTGGCTACACCTTC. Amino acid sequence: CATAQLPRAMSGGGYTF.

The chain recombines TRBV9 with TRBJ1-1; D not certain. CDR1 and CDR2 from the germline V gene are SGDLS and YYNGEE. V dropped 0 bases and J dropped 4 bases, with 10 bases sitting between them. This CDR3 has 14 amino acids. The CDR3 coding sequence is TGTGCCAGCAGCGTAGAGGGCGCGGGCACTGAAGCTTTCTTT. It translates to CASSVEGAGTEAFF.

The chain joins TRBV5-4 to TRBJ2-7; the match to TRBD1 covers 7 bases. J was trimmed by 2 bases and V by 4 bases; bases with no gene match: 3. CDR1 is SGHNT and CDR2 is YYREEE in the germline V gene (reference sequence). The CDR3 is 13 residues long. The CDR3 here is CASSRDSPYEQYF. For the CDR3, the DNA is TGTGCCAGCAGCCGGGACAGCCCCTACGAGCAGTACTTC.

This clone was picked up one time. One junction end disagrees with the germline gene, perhaps due to a read error. The chain carries TRBV29-1 and TRBJ1-3; D perhaps matches TRBD1 (6 bases). From germline, CDR1 is SQVTM and CDR2 ANQGSEA. There are 13 residues in the CDR3. CDR3 sequence (DNA): TGCAGCGTGACAGGTCCCGATGGAGACACCATATATTTT. It translates to CSVTGPDGDTIYF.

The gene calls are TRBV11-2 and TRBJ2-3; 7 nucleotides align to TRBD1. CDR3 size: 17 residues. After removal of 5 bases from V and 2 bases from J, the junction contained 13 bases not matched to a gene. The germline gives CDR1 SGHAT, CDR2 FQNNGV. This CDR3 is CASSLNPTGVSTDTQYF. CDR3 sequence (DNA): TGTGCCAGCAGCCTTAACCCCACAGGGGTCTCCACAGATACGCAGTATTTT.

This clone was detected only once. The chain carries TRBV29-1 and TRBJ2-2; D call uncertain. Germline CDR1 is SQVTM and CDR2 is ANQGSEA. Deletions cut 3 bases from V and 5 bases from J, with 4 bases between. This CDR3 contains 11 residues. CDR3 region: CSVEGTGELFF. In nucleotides, the CDR3 is TGCAGCGTTGAGGGTACCGGGGAGCTGTTTTTT.

This clone appeared once. The J gene is TRBJ1-2, the V gene TRBV7-8; D is perhaps TRBD1 (5 bases). V dropped 3 bases and J dropped 0 bases, with 8 bases sitting between them. The CDR3 sequence is 14 residues long. Per germline, CDR1 SGHVS and CDR2 FQNEAQ. This CDR3 is CASSFGRANYGYTF. Written as DNA, the CDR3 is TGTGCCAGCAGCTTTGGCAGGGCTAACTATGGCTACACCTTC.

This chain uses TRBV28 with TRBJ1-1, with D unclear. Germline V lookup: CDR1 MDHEN, CDR2 SYDVKM. The CDR3 has 17 amino acids. Trimming pared 11 bases from V and 1 base from J, leaving 26 bases between. DNA for the CDR3: TGTGCCTGCCTTCCATCGGGCTCGACGGGGAAGAACACTGAAGCTTTCTTT. Encoded protein: CACLPSGSTGKNTEAFF.

This chain connects TRBV28 to TRBJ2-7; 9 nucleotides align to TRBD2. The V segment lost 7 bases and the J segment 5 bases; nucleotides outside the gene matches: 12. The germline gives CDR1 MDHEN, CDR2 SYDVKM. The CDR3 has 15 residues. The CDR3 DNA follows: TGTGCCAGCAAAAAACTTAGCGGGAGCGGCGACGAGCAGTACTTC. Amino acid sequence: CASKKLSGSGDEQYF.

The V gene is TRBV5-1, the J gene TRBJ1-1, with D perhaps matching TRBD1 (6 bases). Germline V lookup: CDR1 SGHRS, CDR2 YFSETQ. V was shortened by 2 bases and J by 0 bases, with 8 bases between the two germline ends. The CDR3 has 14 amino acids. DNA for the CDR3: TGCGCCAGCAGCTTACAGGGAGTGAACACTGAAGCTTTCTTT. Residues: CASSLQGVNTEAFF.

This clone occurred once. The sample has other DNA sequences that encode this CDR3 too. This chain connects TRBV28 to TRBJ1-1; no clear D gene. Germline assignment: CDR1 MDHEN and CDR2 SYDVKM. The CDR3 is made up of 13 amino acids. Between the trimmed V and J ends, which lost 3 bases and 0 bases, there was a span of 5 bases. CDR3 nucleotides: TGTGCCAGCAGTTTCAACTTGAACACTGAAGCTTTCTTT. Protein sequence: CASSFNLNTEAFF. Using reference TRBV28 and TRBJ1-1 for the parts outside the CDR3, the full variable domain is DVKVTQSSRYLVKRTGEKVFLECVQDMDHENMFWYRQDPGLGLRLIYFSYDVKMKEKGDIPEGYSVSREKKERFSLILESASTNQTSMYLCASSFNLNTEAFFGQGTRLTVV.

The CDR3 sequence is CASSLAGRQETQYF. For the CDR3, the DNA is TGTGCCAGCAGCCTAGCGGGACGGCAAGAGACCCAGTACTTC. This chain uses TRBV2 with TRBJ2-5, with 9 nucleotides matching TRBD2. The germline CDR1 and CDR2 sequences are SNHLY and FYNNEI. The CDR3 is made up of 14 amino acids. Losses at the gene ends were 6 bases for V and 2 bases for J; bases not matched to a gene: 4.

The chain employs TRBV30 and TRBJ2-7, with D possibly matching TRBD2 (6 bases). From germline, CDR1 is GTSNPN and CDR2 SVGIG (reference sequence). The CDR3 is 13 residues long. Deletions cut 2 bases from V and 0 bases from J, with 8 bases between. The CDR3 DNA follows: TGTGCCTGGAGTTTCGGGAGCTCCTACGAGCAGTACTTC. Its translation is CAWSFGSSYEQYF.

The chain combines TRBV6-1 with TRBJ1-3; a possible D gene is TRBD1 (5 bases). Germline V gene data show CDR1 as MNHNS and CDR2 as SASEGT. The CDR3 consists of 16 residues. V dropped 3 bases and J dropped 0 bases, with 12 bases sitting between them. CDR3 protein: CASSERVRGSGNTIYF. CDR3 sequence (DNA): TGTGCCAGCAGTGAGAGAGTAAGGGGCTCTGGAAACACCATATATTTT.

This chain links TRBV27 with TRBJ2-2; D gene unclear. The V and J ends lost 2 bases and 4 bases respectively, with 8 bases between them. In germline, CDR1 is MNHEY, CDR2 SMNVEV (reference sequence). The CDR3 length is 14 residues. CDR3 in DNA: TGTGCCAGCAGTTTAAGTTCGGGCACCGGGGAGCTGTTTTTT. Its protein is CASSLSSGTGELFF.

The rearrangement uses TRBV6-5 and TRBJ2-1, with TRBD2 as a possible D gene (6 bases). V was shortened by 2 bases and J by 2 bases, with 10 bases between the two germline ends. Germline CDR1 reads MNHEY; CDR2 reads SVGAGI. The CDR3 is made up of 15 amino acids. This chain's CDR3 is CASSYSTSTYNEQFF. Written as DNA, the CDR3 is TGTGCCAGCAGTTACAGCACTAGCACCTACAATGAGCAGTTCTTC.

The CDR3 bases are TGTGCCAGCAGTTTGCGGACAGCTGTTTATGGCTACACCTTC. Encoded protein: CASSLRTAVYGYTF. The rearrangement links TRBV28 to TRBJ1-2; a possible D gene is TRBD1 (6 bases). CDR1 MDHEN and CDR2 SYDVKM come from the germline V gene. The CDR3 contains 14 residues. V gave up 3 bases and J gave up 5 bases, with 13 bases separating them.

This clone has only one observation. Here the CDR3 DNA reads TGTGCCACTCAAGAGGGATGGGCATACAATGAGCAGTTCTTC. As protein: CATQEGWAYNEQFF. V is TRBV19 and J is TRBJ2-1; maybe TRBD2 (5 bases). The V gene lost 10 bases and the J gene lost 4 bases, with 17 bases spanning the gap. Germline lookup yields CDR1 LNHDA and CDR2 SQIVND (reference sequence). The CDR3 is 14 residues long.

The CDR3 nucleotides are TGTGCCAGCAGCTTTACGCGAAGAGGAGGCTACGAGCAGTACTTC. This encodes CASSFTRRGGYEQYF. V and J are TRBV11-2 and TRBJ2-7, with D perhaps TRBD2 (5 bases). This CDR3 is 15 amino acids long. Trimming stripped 3 bases from V and 3 bases from J, with 15 bases between. Germline assignment: CDR1 SGHAT and CDR2 FQNNGV.

The chain links TRBV27 to TRBJ1-6, with 11 bases identical to TRBD1. From germline, CDR1 is MNHEY and CDR2 SMNVEV (reference sequence). V lost 9 bases to trimming and J lost 9 bases; unmatched junction nucleotides: 13. CDR3 size: 16 residues. This CDR3 is CASRDRGELTGSPLHF. Written as DNA, the CDR3 is TGTGCCAGTCGGGACAGGGGGGAACTTACCGGTTCACCCCTCCACTTT.

The chain has TRBV28 and TRBJ2-7; 11 bases fit TRBD2. CDR3 length equals 12 residues. CDR1 is MDHEN and CDR2 is SYDVKM in the germline V gene. J gave up 3 bases and V 10 bases, and 2 bases lay outside the gene matches. DNA of the CDR3: TGTGCCATCGGGACTAGCGGCTACGAGCAGTACTTC. It codes for CAIGTSGYEQYF.

The V and J genes are TRBV28 and TRBJ2-7; D is possibly TRBD1 or TRBD2 (5 bases each). This CDR3 contains 14 residues. V gave up 6 bases and J gave up 2 bases, with 14 bases separating them. Per germline, CDR1 MDHEN and CDR2 SYDVKM. The CDR3 DNA reads as TGTGCCAGCAGCTCCGGCGAGGGGACCTACGAGCAGTACTTC. Translating it yields CASSSGEGTYEQYF. The variable domain in full, with the rest retrieved from reference TRBV28 and TRBJ2-7, is DVKVTQSSRYLVKRTGEKVFLECVQDMDHENMFWYRQDPGLGLRLIYFSYDVKMKEKGDIPEGYSVSREKKERFSLILESASTNQTSMYLCASSSGEGTYEQYFGPGTRLTVT.

This clone was seen just once. The rearrangement uses TRBV13 and TRBJ2-3, with 7 bases aligning to TRBD2. The CDR3 runs to 21 residues. The germline gives CDR1 PRHDT, CDR2 FYEKMQ (reference sequence). With 5 bases clipped from V and 3 bases from J, the junction kept 26 bases outside the gene matches. The CDR3 here is CASSLPRLEGRGTTLTDTQYF. The CDR3 DNA is TGTGCCAGCAGCCTACCGAGACTTGAGGGGCGGGGGACCACCTTAACAGATACGCAGTATTTT.

The V gene is TRBV10-3, the J gene TRBJ2-7; 9 bases fit TRBD1. J lost 6 bases, V lost 5 bases, and 8 bases had no gene match. There are 14 residues in the CDR3. The germline V gene has CDR1 ENHRY and CDR2 SYGVKD. The CDR3 is CAISSGTGTPEQYF. The CDR3 DNA reads as TGTGCCATCAGTTCCGGGACAGGGACGCCCGAGCAGTACTTC.

V gene TRBV19 combines with J gene TRBJ1-1; no clear D gene. The CDR3 has 13 amino acids. Trimming removed 8 bases from V and 0 bases from J, with 10 bases in between. From germline, CDR1 is LNHDA and CDR2 SQIVND (reference sequence). CDR3 in DNA: TGTGCCAGTTTAGAGTCGATGAACACTGAAGCTTTCTTT. Its translation is CASLESMNTEAFF.

The chain has TRBV21-1 and TRBJ2-3; the table's D call TRBD2 went unverified against the DNA. TRBV21-1 is classified as a pseudogene. CDR3 length equals 17 residues. CDR3 amino acids: CASSKPGREGHPDTQYF. CDR3 nucleotides: TGTGCCAGCAGCAAACCGGGGCGGGAGGGCCATCCAGATACGCAGTATTTT.

V gene TRBV5-1 combines with J gene TRBJ1-1, with 9 bases lining up with TRBD1. Germline V gives CDR1 SGHRS, CDR2 YFSETQ. The CDR3 has 18 amino acids. V lost 2 bases to trimming and J lost 1 base; unmatched junction nucleotides: 12. The CDR3 is CASSLDPGQGLRNTEAFF. CDR3 bases: TGCGCCAGCAGCTTAGACCCGGGACAGGGTTTGAGGAACACTGAAGCTTTCTTT.

J is TRBJ2-3 and V is TRBV5-6; a weak D match, TRBD2 (6 bases). CDR3 size: 17 residues. Germline lookup yields CDR1 SGHDT and CDR2 YYEEEE. V dropped 1 base and J dropped 0 bases, with 15 bases sitting between them. CDR3 DNA sequence: TGTGCCAGCAGCTTGTTCGGAACGGGAGCTAGCACAGATACGCAGTATTTT. Translated, it gives CASSLFGTGASTDTQYF.

The chain combines TRBV6-6 with TRBJ1-3; no firm D call. CDR1 and CDR2 (germline): MNHNY, SVGAGI (reference sequence). V dropped 5 bases and J dropped 2 bases, with 7 bases sitting between them. This CDR3 comprises 13 residues. CDR3 sequence reads: CASSDLPGNTIYF. DNA for the CDR3: TGTGCCAGCAGTGACCTACCTGGAAACACCATATATTTT.

The chain joins TRBV28 to TRBJ2-7, with 9 bases matching TRBD1. Germline CDR1 MDHEN, CDR2 SYDVKM. This CDR3 has 17 amino acids. The V segment lost 4 bases and the J segment 5 bases; nucleotides outside the gene matches: 15. Here the CDR3 reads CASSYRLWDRVKDEQYF. The CDR3 coding sequence is TGTGCCAGCAGTTACCGTCTCTGGGACAGGGTGAAGGACGAGCAGTACTTC.